These T cell receptor beta chains were read from a single sample in a study of blood T cell repertoires in COVID-19. Sequencing used immunoSEQ multiplex PCR; TCRdb keeps in-frame clones, though not all of them. The sample has 240,000 or so clones, just under 85% seen once. The sample taken for sequencing was peripheral blood. The receptors originated from a woman older than 75 with acute or convalescent COVID-19. CDR3s include the opening cysteine and the closing phenylalanine or tryptophan.

>TRBV6-5|TRBJ1-1
CASSSTAKGKEAFF
>TRBV12-3/TRBV12-4|TRBJ1-5
CASSPTGLGPQHF
>TRBV7-2|TRBJ1-5
CASSLDRGNQPQHF
>TRBV3-1/TRBV3-2|TRBJ1-1
CASSQGRDISFAFF
>TRBV5-1|TRBJ2-1
CASSWTSSYNEQFF
>TRBV2|TRBJ2-2
CASSPELKTGELFF
>TRBV6-1|TRBJ2-3
CASSEREGTLGDTQYF
>TRBV5-1|TRBJ2-1
CASSQGQGVDEQFF
>TRBV24-1|TRBJ1-4
CATSDDPRGEKLFF
>TRBV7-6|TRBJ2-1
CASSGGRVDEQFF
>TRBV6-2/TRBV6-3|TRBJ1-5
CASSRRDRLNQPQHF
>TRBV6-5|TRBJ2-3
CASSNSGGSDTQYF
>TRBV28|TRBJ1-4
CASSLHRGRPEKLFF
>TRBV5-1|TRBJ2-1
CASSSGQGSYNEQFF
>TRBV29-1|TRBJ2-7
CSVERTGRSYEQYF
>TRBV10-3|TRBJ2-3
CAIRLSAGSTDTQYF
>TRBV6-2/TRBV6-3|TRBJ1-1
CASSYQGARTEAFF
>TRBV6-2/TRBV6-3|TRBJ2-1
CASSYLGGDPKNEQFF